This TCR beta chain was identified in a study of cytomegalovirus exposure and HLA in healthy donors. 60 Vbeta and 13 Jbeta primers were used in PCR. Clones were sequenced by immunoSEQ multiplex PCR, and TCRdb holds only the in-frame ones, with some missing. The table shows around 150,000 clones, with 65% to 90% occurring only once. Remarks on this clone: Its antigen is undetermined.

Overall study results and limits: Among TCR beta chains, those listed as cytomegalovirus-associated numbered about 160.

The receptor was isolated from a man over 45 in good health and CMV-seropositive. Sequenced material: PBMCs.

The CDR3 loop is CASRRDSLTEAFF. For the CDR3, the DNA is TGCGCCAGCAGGAGGGACAGTTTGACTGAAGCTTTCTTT. The rearrangement links TRBV5-1 to TRBJ1-1; 7 positions match TRBD1. The CDR3 loop spans 13 amino acids. V lost 5 bases to trimming and J lost 5 bases; unmatched junction nucleotides: 6. CDR1 SGHRS and CDR2 YFSETQ come from the germline V gene.